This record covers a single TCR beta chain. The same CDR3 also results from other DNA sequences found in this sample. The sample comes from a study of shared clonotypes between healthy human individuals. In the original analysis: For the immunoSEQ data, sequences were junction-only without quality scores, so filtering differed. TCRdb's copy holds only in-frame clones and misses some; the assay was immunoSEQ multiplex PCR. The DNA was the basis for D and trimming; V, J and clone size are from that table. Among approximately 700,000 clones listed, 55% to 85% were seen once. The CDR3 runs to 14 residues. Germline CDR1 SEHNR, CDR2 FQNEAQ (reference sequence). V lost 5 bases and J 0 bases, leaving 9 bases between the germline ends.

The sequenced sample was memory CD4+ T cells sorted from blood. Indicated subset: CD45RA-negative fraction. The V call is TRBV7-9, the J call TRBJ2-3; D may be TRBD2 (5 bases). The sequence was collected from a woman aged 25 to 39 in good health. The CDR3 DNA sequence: TGTGCCAGCAGCCCAAGCGGAAGCACAGATACGCAGTATTTT. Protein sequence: CASSPSGSTDTQYF.